These T cell receptor beta chains were read from a single sample in a study of T cell changes during pregnancy in multiple sclerosis. The table came from immunoSEQ multiplex PCR; TCRdb's copy has only in-frame clones and leaves some out. Of approximately 38,000 clones listed, roughly 94% are singletons. The starting material was peripheral blood, obtained in the third trimester of pregnancy. The receptor set was obtained from a female donor with multiple sclerosis, enrolled in a pregnancy study. Each CDR3 is given with its conserved first and last residue. The order of the fields is J gene, D gene, V gene, clone size, CDR3 protein, CDR3 DNA. D genes are given only for firm matches. Part of the rows lack a size; the others show once, few, many or a class for expanded clones.

J: TRBJ1-2; D: -; V: TRBV6-5; size: -; CDR3: CASSYGTSYGYTF; DNA: TGTGCCAGCAGTTACGGGACAAGTTATGGCTACACCTTC
J: TRBJ2-1; D: TRBD2; V: TRBV5-1; size: -; CDR3: CASSLGTSGSRGEQFF; DNA: TGCGCCAGCAGCTTGGGGACTAGCGGGAGTAGAGGTGAGCAGTTCTTC
J: TRBJ2-5; D: -; V: TRBV9; size: -; CDR3: CASTREGETQYF; DNA: TGTGCCAGCACCCGGGAAGGAGAGACCCAGTACTTC
J: TRBJ1-2; D: TRBD1; V: TRBV19; size: once; CDR3: CASSTYPGGSGYTF; DNA: TGTGCCAGTAGTACCTACCCAGGGGGAAGTGGCTACACCTTC
J: TRBJ2-7; D: TRBD1; V: TRBV18; size: once; CDR3: CASSLRTGGFYEQYF; DNA: TGTGCCAGCTCCCTAAGGACAGGGGGCTTCTACGAGCAGTACTTC
J: TRBJ1-2; D: -; V: TRBV18; size: -; CDR3: CASSPMSRSGGGYTF; DNA: TGTGCCAGCTCACCTATGAGTCGTTCCGGAGGTGGCTACACCTTC
J: TRBJ2-5; D: TRBD2; V: TRBV7-9; size: -; CDR3: CASSPVGTRSQETQYF; DNA: TGTGCCAGCAGCCCAGTCGGGACTAGATCCCAAGAGACCCAGTACTTC
J: TRBJ1-5; D: -; V: TRBV19; size: -; CDR3: CASSMSRGLGNQPQHF; DNA: TGTGCCAGTAGTATGTCGCGGGGGCTGGGGAATCAGCCCCAGCATTTT
J: TRBJ2-7; D: -; V: TRBV2; size: -; CDR3: CASTPRDMAYEQYF; DNA: TGTGCCAGCACCCCCCGGGACATGGCCTACGAGCAGTACTTC
J: TRBJ2-5; D: TRBD2; V: TRBV7-6; size: -; CDR3: CASSLFSGGAGETQYF; DNA: TGTGCCAGCAGCTTATTTAGCGGGGGGGCAGGAGAGACCCAGTACTTC
J: TRBJ2-1; D: TRBD2; V: TRBV27; size: -; CDR3: CASSSTSGRNSYNEQFF; DNA: TGTGCCAGCAGTTCGACTAGCGGGAGGAATTCCTACAATGAGCAGTTCTTC
J: TRBJ2-7; D: TRBD1; V: TRBV9; size: -; CDR3: CASSVGDRAYEQYF; DNA: TGTGCCAGCAGCGTAGGGGACAGGGCTTACGAGCAGTACTTC
J: TRBJ2-7; D: -; V: TRBV4-3; size: once; CDR3: CASSQGRAYEQYF; DNA: TGCGCCAGCAGCCAGGGCAGGGCGTACGAGCAGTACTTC
J: TRBJ2-5; D: TRBD2; V: TRBV30; size: -; CDR3: CAWSGLSGGSQETQYF; DNA: TGTGCCTGGAGTGGCCTTAGCGGGGGAAGCCAAGAGACCCAGTACTTC
J: TRBJ2-5; D: TRBD2; V: TRBV10-3; size: -; CDR3: CAISGSGGVQETQYF; DNA: TGTGCCATCAGTGGGAGCGGGGGGGTCCAAGAGACCCAGTACTTC
J: TRBJ1-1; D: TRBD1; V: TRBV13; size: -; CDR3: CASSFLTQGDTEAFF; DNA: TGTGCCAGCAGCTTCCTAACACAGGGGGACACTGAAGCTTTCTTT
J: TRBJ1-2; D: -; V: TRBV19; size: -; CDR3: CASSKSAGVDDTF; DNA: TGTGCCAGTAGTAAGTCAGCAGGGGTCGACGACACCTTC
J: TRBJ1-2; D: -; V: TRBV28; size: -; CDR3: CASSSDSQAYEGYTF; DNA: TGTGCCAGCAGCTCGGACAGCCAAGCCTATGAGGGCTACACCTTC
J: TRBJ1-2; D: TRBD1; V: TRBV6-1; size: -; CDR3: CASSELLGQGTYGYTF; DNA: TGTGCCAGCAGTGAATTGTTGGGACAGGGGACTTATGGCTACACCTTC
J: TRBJ2-1; D: -; V: TRBV15; size: -; CDR3: CATSSHRVNNEQFF; DNA: TGTGCCACCAGCAGTCACAGGGTCAACAATGAGCAGTTCTTC
J: TRBJ2-7; D: -; V: TRBV27; size: -; CDR3: CASSLSSEQYGEQYF; DNA: TGTGCCAGCAGTTTATCGTCGGAACAGTATGGCGAGCAGTACTTC
J: TRBJ2-7; D: TRBD2; V: TRBV5-1; size: -; CDR3: CASSFGGGYEQYF; DNA: TGCGCCAGCAGCTTTGGGGGGGGGTACGAGCAGTACTTC
J: TRBJ1-2; D: -; V: TRBV7-8; size: -; CDR3: CASSLAHRDYGYTF; DNA: TGTGCCAGCAGCTTAGCGCACCGAGACTATGGCTACACCTTC
J: TRBJ1-1; D: -; V: TRBV5-1; size: few; CDR3: CASSLGQRNTEAFF; DNA: TGCGCCAGCAGCTTGGGGCAAAGGAACACTGAAGCTTTCTTT
J: TRBJ2-1; D: -; V: TRBV7-2; size: -; CDR3: CASSLEPGVGEQFF; DNA: TGTGCCAGCAGCTTAGAACCAGGGGTCGGTGAGCAGTTCTTC
J: TRBJ2-4; D: -; V: TRBV21-1; size: -; CDR3: CASSLIAGNKNIQYF; DNA: TGTGCCAGCAGCCTGATAGCGGGAAACAAAAACATTCAGTACTTC
J: TRBJ1-1; D: TRBD1; V: TRBV5-6; size: -; CDR3: CASSLGTGQGPEAFF; DNA: TGTGCCAGCAGCTTGGGGACGGGACAGGGACCAGAAGCTTTCTTT
J: TRBJ2-2; D: -; V: TRBV7-7; size: once; CDR3: CASSLVTPHLFTGELFF; DNA: TGTGCTAGCAGCTTAGTGACTCCCCATCTCTTCACCGGGGAGCTGTTTTTT
J: TRBJ2-7; D: -; V: TRBV28; size: -; CDR3: CASSPRLIYEQYF; DNA: TGTGCCAGCAGTCCTAGGCTCATCTACGAGCAGTACTTC
J: TRBJ1-1; D: TRBD1; V: TRBV7-2; size: -; CDR3: CASSGAHRGFIGSTEAFF; DNA: TGTGCCAGCAGCGGGGCCCACAGGGGCTTTATTGGGAGCACTGAAGCTTTCTTT
J: TRBJ1-2; D: -; V: TRBV18; size: -; CDR3: CASSPTGENYGYTF; DNA: TGTGCCAGCTCACCAACGGGGGAGAACTATGGCTACACCTTC
J: TRBJ1-5; D: -; V: TRBV6-6; size: -; CDR3: CASSDRTVFQPQHF; DNA: TGTGCCAGCAGTGACAGGACAGTATTTCAGCCCCAGCATTTT
J: TRBJ2-7; D: -; V: TRBV2; size: -; CDR3: CASSQTTGGAGEQYF; DNA: TGTGCCAGCAGCCAAACAACTGGGGGGGCAGGGGAGCAGTACTTC
J: TRBJ2-3; D: -; V: TRBV4-1; size: once; CDR3: CASSQEMRPTDTQYF; DNA: TGCGCCAGCAGCCAAGAGATGCGGCCTACAGATACGCAGTATTTT
J: TRBJ2-7; D: -; V: TRBV11-3; size: -; CDR3: CASSLYSTGWITYEQYF; DNA: TGTGCCAGCAGCTTGTACTCGACAGGCTGGATCACCTACGAGCAGTACTTC
J: TRBJ2-2; D: -; V: TRBV28; size: -; CDR3: CAIPKGLTNTGELFF; DNA: TGTGCCATACCAAAGGGGCTAACGAACACCGGGGAGCTGTTTTTT
J: TRBJ2-7; D: TRBD2; V: TRBV6-1; size: -; CDR3: CATGLAGVFEQYF; DNA: TGTGCCACCGGACTAGCGGGAGTTTTCGAGCAGTACTTC
J: TRBJ2-1; D: TRBD2; V: TRBV12-5; size: -; CDR3: CASGAGGSSEQFF; DNA: TGTGCTAGTGGGGCGGGGGGGTCTAGCGAGCAGTTCTTC
J: TRBJ2-1; D: -; V: TRBV19; size: -; CDR3: CASSSTWSSYNEQFF; DNA: TGTGCCAGTAGTAGCACCTGGAGCTCCTACAATGAGCAGTTCTTC
J: TRBJ2-5; D: -; V: TRBV27; size: -; CDR3: CASSLLSRFGETQYF; DNA: TGTGCCAGCAGTTTATTGTCTAGATTCGGTGAGACCCAGTACTTC
J: TRBJ2-1; D: TRBD2; V: TRBV5-1; size: -; CDR3: CASSFSGGTTNEQFF; DNA: TGCGCCAGCAGCTTCAGCGGGGGGACCACCAATGAGCAGTTCTTC
J: TRBJ1-1; D: TRBD1; V: TRBV29-1; size: -; CDR3: CSVRQGMDTEAFF; DNA: TGCAGCGTACGACAGGGGATGGACACTGAAGCTTTCTTT
J: TRBJ1-6; D: -; V: TRBV30; size: -; CDR3: CAWSVFWLSGGSSYNSPLHF; DNA: TGTGCCTGGAGTGTCTTTTGGTTATCGGGCGGGAGCTCCTATAATTCACCCCTCCACTTT
J: TRBJ1-6; D: TRBD1; V: TRBV27; size: -; CDR3: CASSLSAGGYNSPLHF; DNA: TGTGCCAGCAGTTTATCGGCAGGGGGCTATAATTCACCCCTCCACTTT
J: TRBJ1-2; D: -; V: TRBV10-3; size: -; CDR3: CAINGQNYGYTF; DNA: TGTGCCATCAATGGACAGAACTATGGCTACACCTTC
J: TRBJ1-1; D: TRBD1; V: TRBV28; size: -; CDR3: CASSRPTGGGYTEAFF; DNA: TGTGCCAGCAGTCGCCCCACAGGGGGAGGATACACTGAAGCTTTCTTT
J: TRBJ2-1; D: TRBD2; V: TRBV7-3; size: -; CDR3: CASSSGTSGGGRNEQFF; DNA: TGTGCCAGCAGCTCTGGGACTAGCGGGGGGGGTCGCAATGAGCAGTTCTTC
J: TRBJ1-1; D: -; V: TRBV9; size: -; CDR3: CASSDPDKYTGNTEAFF; DNA: TGTGCCAGCAGCGACCCAGACAAATACACGGGAAACACTGAAGCTTTCTTT
J: TRBJ1-6; D: -; V: TRBV2; size: few; CDR3: CASGGLTSSYNSPLHF; DNA: TGTGCCAGCGGCGGATTAACTAGCTCCTATAATTCACCCCTCCACTTT
J: TRBJ2-7; D: -; V: TRBV30; size: -; CDR3: CAWKGAYEQYF; DNA: TGTGCCTGGAAGGGAGCCTACGAGCAGTACTTC
J: TRBJ2-2; D: TRBD1; V: TRBV2; size: -; CDR3: CASSDRGQGANTGELFF; DNA: TGTGCCAGCAGTGACAGGGGACAGGGGGCCAACACCGGGGAGCTGTTTTTT
J: TRBJ2-3; D: -; V: TRBV19; size: -; CDR3: CASSIQVTSTDTQYF; DNA: TGTGCCAGTAGTATCCAGGTAACTAGCACAGATACGCAGTATTTT
J: TRBJ1-2; D: -; V: TRBV12-5; size: -; CDR3: CASGLVLENVNYGYTF; DNA: TGTGCTAGTGGTTTGGTACTTGAGAACGTAAACTATGGCTACACCTTC